This TCR beta chain originates from a study of blood T cell repertoires in COVID-19. Study-wide background: Whether acute or convalescent, the COVID-19 samples came from the United States, Italy and Spain. PBMCs, B-cell-depleted T cells, or T cells provided the cDNA or gDNA that made up the material.

Per the study methods: Estimation of nucleated cell counts relied on the amplification of reference gene primers. Only in-frame clones appear in the TCRdb table, and some are missing; sequencing was by immunoSEQ multiplex PCR. The V and J calls and clone size are taken from that table; D and trimming were inferred from the DNA. The table shows 95,000 to 150,000 clones, with roughly 88% occurring only once. The V gene's germline CDR1 is SGHNT and CDR2 YYREEE (reference sequence). Trimming shortened V by 0 bases and J by 5 bases, and 29 bases separated the two germline ends. The CDR3 totals 20 residues.

Sequencing used peripheral blood. The clonotype was recovered from a woman aged 45-59 years with active or convalescent COVID-19. The V and J genes are TRBV5-4 and TRBJ1-2, with D possibly matching TRBD1 (5 bases). The DNA of the CDR3 is TGTGCCAGCAGCTTGGGGGGCAGGGTTCGTCAGGAAGGCGGGGTATATGGCTACACCTTC. This encodes CASSLGGRVRQEGGVYGYTF. The entire variable domain, with the rest obtained from reference TRBV5-4 and TRBJ1-2, is as follows: ETGVTQSPTHLIKTRGQQVTLRCSSQSGHNTVSWYQQALGQGPQFIFQYYREEENGRGNFPPRFSGLQFPNYSSELNVNALELDDSALYLCASSLGGRVRQEGGVYGYTFGSGTRLTVV.